This is a list of T cell receptor beta chains from one sample in a study of shared clonotypes between healthy human individuals. Sequencing was performed with immunoSEQ multiplex PCR; in TCRdb, only in-frame clones are kept and a portion is missing. This table has approximately 2,000,000 clones, around 93% appearing once. Sequenced sample: naive CD8+ T cells from PBMCs. The receptors were sampled from a man aged 18 to 30 in good health. Some clones in this sample may be carry-over from other donors' samples. Both conserved end residues are part of each CDR3. A D gene is named only where the DNA matches it firmly. Clone size is stated in some rows and not others, as once, few, many or a class when expanded.

clone_size,j_call,v_call,cdr3_length,d_call,cdr3_nt,cdr3_aa
-,TRBJ1-1,TRBV6-5,14,-,TGTGCCAGCAGTTCGATGGGGGGAATATGGGGAGCTTTCTTT,CASSSMGGIWGAFF
-,TRBJ2-2,TRBV7-6,16,TRBD2,TGTGCCAGCAGCTTATTCGGAGCGGGAGGCACCGGGGAGCTGTTTTTT,CASSLFGAGGTGELFF
few,TRBJ2-7,TRBV7-7,13,-,TGTGCCAGCAGCTTAACAGGAGACTACGAGCAGTACTTC,CASSLTGDYEQYF
-,TRBJ1-1,TRBV6-5,14,TRBD1,TGTGCCAGCAGGGACGACAGGGGGTGGACTGAAGCTTTCTTT,CASRDDRGWTEAFF
-,TRBJ2-1,TRBV29-1,12,-,TGCAGCGTTGCAGGCTCCTACAATGAGCAGTTCTTC,CSVAGSYNEQFF
-,TRBJ2-7,TRBV6-4,15,TRBD2,TGTGCCAGCAGTGCCGCGGGGGGGGCGGGATACGAGCAGTACTTC,CASSAAGGAGYEQYF
-,TRBJ2-1,TRBV29-1,10,-,TGCAGCGCCATAATGGGGGAGCAGTTCTTC,CSAIMGEQFF
-,TRBJ1-1,TRBV27,13,-,TGTGCCAGCAGTTCCCGTGCGCTCCCTGAAGCTTTCTTT,CASSSRALPEAFF
-,TRBJ2-7,TRBV5-6,14,-,TGTGCCAGCAGCTTGTCTAACAGAGTCTACGAGCAGTACTTC,CASSLSNRVYEQYF
-,TRBJ1-3,TRBV27,16,-,TGTGCCAGCAGTTTATCGTCCTTAACAGAGGGAAACACCATATATTTT,CASSLSSLTEGNTIYF
-,TRBJ2-2,TRBV9,17,TRBD1,TGTGCCAGCAGCGAATACTCCGGGACAGGGGTCACCGGGGAGCTGTTTTTT,CASSEYSGTGVTGELFF
-,TRBJ2-1,TRBV28,18,TRBD1,TGTGCCAGCAGGAGATTTAGAGTCCGGGACAGGGGAGACAATGAGCAGTTCTTC,CASRRFRVRDRGDNEQFF
-,TRBJ2-3,TRBV5-8,15,-,TGTGCCAGCAGCTTGTTTTTTGTGGGCACAGATACGCAGTATTTT,CASSLFFVGTDTQYF
-,TRBJ1-4,TRBV28,13,-,TGTGCCAGCAGGTACAGTGACGGGGAAAAACTGTTTTTT,CASRYSDGEKLFF
-,TRBJ2-5,TRBV15,16,TRBD2,TGTGCCACCAGCAGAGTAAGGGAGGGAGCGTTGGAGACCCAGTACTTC,CATSRVREGALETQYF
-,TRBJ2-2,TRBV7-3,16,-,TGTGCCAGCAGCTTAACCAGGGACACAACCACCGGGGAGCTGTTTTTT,CASSLTRDTTTGELFF
-,TRBJ2-1,TRBV7-3,15,-,TGTGCCAGCGGGGTCATCCTAAGACCCTACAATGAGCAGTTCTTC,CASGVILRPYNEQFF
-,TRBJ1-5,TRBV27,16,-,TGTGCCAGCAGTTTATCGGCTGCAGGGTTGCATCAGCCCCAGCATTTT,CASSLSAAGLHQPQHF
-,TRBJ1-1,TRBV5-1,12,-,TGCGCCAGCAGCTTACCCGGCACTGAAGCTTTCTTT,CASSLPGTEAFF
-,TRBJ2-7,TRBV7-2,13,-,TGTGCCAGCAGCCCCCGACTCAAATACGAGCAGTACTTC,CASSPRLKYEQYF
-,TRBJ2-7,TRBV27,17,TRBD2,TGTGCCAGCAGTCTCAGACTAGCGGGAGGCCCCGGTTTGGAGCAGTACTTC,CASSLRLAGGPGLEQYF
-,TRBJ1-5,TRBV27,16,-,TGTGCCAGCAGTTTATTGGCACCTTATAGCAATCAGCCCCAGCATTTT,CASSLLAPYSNQPQHF
-,TRBJ1-1,TRBV28,13,-,TGTGCCAGCACCCCCGTGTTGGCAGGCGAAGCTTTCTTT,CASTPVLAGEAFF
-,TRBJ2-7,TRBV5-4,12,TRBD2,TGTGCCAGCAGCTTCGGACTAGCCGAGCAGTACTTC,CASSFGLAEQYF
-,TRBJ2-3,TRBV27,20,TRBD2,TGTGCCAGCAGTTTCGTACGGGCCGGCGGACTAGCGGGAGGCACAGATACGCAGTATTTT,CASSFVRAGGLAGGTDTQYF
few,TRBJ1-2,TRBV19,12,-,TGTGCCAGTATCTATGGGAACTATGGCTACACCTTC,CASIYGNYGYTF
-,TRBJ2-6,TRBV4-1,16,-,TGCGCCAGCAGCCAAGTCCCCCTCGGTGGGGCCAACGTCCTGACTTTC,CASSQVPLGGANVLTF